The entry below describes one T cell receptor (beta chain). Per germline, CDR1 SGHRS and CDR2 YFSETQ. The CDR3 covers 19 residues. V dropped 0 bases and J dropped 2; count of bases not matched to a gene: 8. This sample was included in a study of control samples from healthy donors and cancer patients. Profiling relied on immunoSEQ multiplex PCR, and the TCRdb table lists in-frame clones only, not all of them. The data hold hundreds of thousands of clones, with around nine tenths observed a single time. The rearrangement links TRBV5-1 to TRBJ2-7, with 16 bases that match TRBD2. Sequenced material: PBMCs. This TCR was sampled from a man aged 40-49 years with head and neck cancer. The CDR3 loop is CASSLAGLAGGQGPYEQYF. DNA for the CDR3: TGCGCCAGCAGCTTGGCGGGACTAGCGGGAGGGCAGGGTCCCTACGAGCAGTACTTC.